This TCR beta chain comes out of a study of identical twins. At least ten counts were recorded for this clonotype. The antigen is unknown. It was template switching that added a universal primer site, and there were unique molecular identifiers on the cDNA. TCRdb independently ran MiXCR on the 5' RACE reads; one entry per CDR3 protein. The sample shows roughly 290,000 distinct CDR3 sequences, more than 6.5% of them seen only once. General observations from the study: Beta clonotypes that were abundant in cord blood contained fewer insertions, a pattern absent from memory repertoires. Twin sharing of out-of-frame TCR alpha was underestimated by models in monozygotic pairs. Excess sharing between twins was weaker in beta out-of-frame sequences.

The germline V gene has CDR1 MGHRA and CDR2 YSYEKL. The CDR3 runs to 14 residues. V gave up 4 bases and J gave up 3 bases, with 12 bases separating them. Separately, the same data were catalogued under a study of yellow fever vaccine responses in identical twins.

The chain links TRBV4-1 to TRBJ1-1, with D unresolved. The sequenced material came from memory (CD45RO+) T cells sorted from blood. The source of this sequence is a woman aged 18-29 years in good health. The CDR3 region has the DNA TGCGCCAGCAGCCCCCGGTGGAGGGACACTGAAGCTTTCTTT. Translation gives CASSPRWRDTEAFF.